One sample yielded the 24 T cell receptor beta chains listed below, sequenced in a study of blood T cell repertoires in COVID-19. TCRdb keeps only in-frame clones here, not all; method: immunoSEQ multiplex PCR. The repertoire includes 250,000 to 300,000 clones, less than 90% of them detected once, and roughly 4.6% sits in the top ten. Sequenced input: peripheral blood. Receptor source: a man in his 60s who had recovered from COVID-19.

This chain connects TRBV5-8 to TRBJ1-5; no firm D call. This CDR3 region has 13 residues. Deletions cut 2 bases from V and 2 bases from J, with 5 bases between. Germline V CDR1 and CDR2: SGHTS, YDEGEE. In DNA, the CDR3 is TGTGCCAGCAGCTTCCAGGGCAATCAGCCCCAGCATTTT. Encoded protein: CASSFQGNQPQHF.

The chain combines TRBV6-5 with TRBJ2-3; 12 bases map to TRBD2. The CDR3 sequence is 14 residues long. Looked up from germline, CDR1 is MNHEY and CDR2 is SVGAGI. After removal of 6 bases from V and 7 bases from J, the junction contained 5 bases not matched to a gene. DNA of the CDR3: TGTGCCAGCAGATCGGGACTAGCGGGTTATACGCAGTATTTT. Amino acid sequence: CASRSGLAGYTQYF.

CDR3 sequence: CASKDRARETQYF. The CDR3, as DNA: TGTGCCAGTAAGGACAGGGCGCGAGAGACCCAGTACTTC. The chain couples TRBV28 to TRBJ2-5; 8 bases map to TRBD1. CDR1 is MDHEN, CDR2 SYDVKM, per germline. The CDR3 is made up of 13 amino acids. Unmatched junction bases numbered 7, after V lost 9 bases and J lost 4 bases.

The chain couples TRBV12-5 to TRBJ2-5; 7 nucleotides line up with TRBD1. J lost 3 bases, V lost 6 bases, and 7 bases had no gene match. Germline CDR1 and CDR2: LGHNT and FRNRAP. CDR3 length: 14 amino acids. This CDR3 reads CASGDDRVKETQYF. The CDR3, as DNA: TGTGCTAGTGGAGATGACAGGGTGAAAGAGACCCAGTACTTC.

This clone was recorded only once. V usage is TRBV7-6 and J usage is TRBJ1-5; 10 nucleotides align to TRBD1. The CDR3 is 18 residues long. Germline CDR1 SGHVS, CDR2 FNYEAQ. J was trimmed by 2 bases and V by 5 bases; bases with no gene match: 12. CDR3 coding DNA: TGTGCCAGCAGCAAGGTAGCGGGGACAGGGGTTGGCAATCAGCCCCAGCATTTT. Translation: CASSKVAGTGVGNQPQHF. The variable domain in full, with the rest retrieved from reference TRBV7-6 and TRBJ1-5, is GAGVSQSPRYKVTKRGQDVALRCDPISGHVSLYWYRQALGQGPEFLTYFNYEAQQDKSGLPNDRFSAERPEGSISTLTIQRTEQRDSAMYRCASSKVAGTGVGNQPQHFGDGTRLSIL.

This sequence joins TRBV11-2 and TRBJ1-2; no clear D gene. Trimming shortened V by 5 bases and J by 0 bases, and 10 bases separated the two germline ends. Germline V gene lookup returns CDR1 SGHAT and CDR2 FQNNGV. This CDR3 has 14 residues. For the CDR3, the DNA is TGTGCCAGCAGCACCGACCAGGCTAACTATGGCTACACCTTC. Its translation: CASSTDQANYGYTF.

The chain combines TRBV18 with TRBJ2-2; D unclear. The germline gives CDR1 KGHSH, CDR2 LQKENI. The CDR3 contains 15 residues. Trimming took off 6 bases at V and 6 bases at J, with 17 bases between the two ends. The CDR3 spells CASSELLSGSGELFF. The DNA for the CDR3 is TGTGCCAGCTCCGAGTTATTATCCGGGTCCGGGGAGCTGTTTTTT.

The sample holds a few counts of this clone. This sequence joins TRBV6-5 and TRBJ2-5, with a tentative D call TRBD2 (6 bases). The germline V gene encodes CDR1 MNHEY and CDR2 SVGAGI. Trimming took 4 bases from V and 4 from J, leaving 13 bases between them. The CDR3 has 14 residues. The CDR3, as DNA: TGTGCCAGCAGTTTAACCGGGACTCTAGAGACCCAGTACTTC. Translated, it gives CASSLTGTLETQYF.

This rearrangement joins TRBV6-5 to TRBJ1-4, with 7 bases identical to TRBD1. The CDR3 has 15 residues. Germline values: CDR1 MNHEY, CDR2 SVGAGI. V lost 6 bases, J lost 0 bases, and 4 bases stayed unmatched. The CDR3 reads CASRTGQATNEKLFF. The CDR3 bases are TGTGCCAGCAGGACCGGACAGGCAACTAATGAAAAACTGTTTTTT.

The chain combines TRBV19 with TRBJ2-1, with 11 positions matching TRBD2. V shed 9 bases and J 9 bases; nucleotides not matched to a gene: 16. In germline, CDR1 is LNHDA, CDR2 SQIVND (reference sequence). The CDR3 spans 16 residues. Here the CDR3 reads CARRPLSGRVLSEQFF. CDR3 coding DNA: TGTGCCAGGAGGCCGCTTAGCGGGAGGGTCTTGAGTGAGCAGTTCTTC.

The chain has TRBV5-4 and TRBJ2-5, with D possibly being TRBD2 (7 bases). The ends were cut back, 3 bases at V and 1 base at J, with 19 bases in the middle. This CDR3 has 17 residues. The germline V gene has CDR1 SGHNT and CDR2 YYREEE (reference sequence). In nucleotides, the CDR3 is TGTGCCAGCAGCTCCGGGGGGCGTTCTGCCGTCCAAGAGACCCAGTACTTC. Protein product: CASSSGGRSAVQETQYF.

The chain uses TRBV7-2 and TRBJ2-3; 9 bases fit TRBD2. CDR1 is SGHTA and CDR2 is FQGNSA in the germline V gene. CDR3 length: 19 amino acids. V lost 6 bases, J lost 1 base, and 17 bases stayed unmatched. The DNA of the CDR3 is TGTGCCAGCAGATCCGGGACTAGCCATTTCGCGGTGGGCACAGATACGCAGTATTTT. Its protein is CASRSGTSHFAVGTDTQYF.

CDR3 nucleotides: TGTGCCAGCAGCTTACAGGGGGCCTACGAGCAGTACTTC. Translation: CASSLQGAYEQYF. The rearrangement links TRBV7-2 to TRBJ2-7, with 7 bases fitting TRBD1. The CDR3 length is 13 residues. The germline V gene encodes CDR1 SGHTA and CDR2 FQGNSA. With 2 bases clipped from V and 2 bases from J, the junction kept 0 bases outside the gene matches. Complete variable domain (other parts from reference TRBV7-2 and TRBJ2-7): GAGVSQSPSNKVTEKGKDVELRCDPISGHTALYWYRQSLGQGLEFLIYFQGNSAPDKSGLPSDRFSAERTGGSVSTLTIQRTQQEDSAVYLCASSLQGAYEQYFGPGTRLTVT.

The genes are TRBV2 and TRBJ1-5, with a tentative D call TRBD1 (5 bases). CDR1 and CDR2 (germline): SNHLY, FYNNEI. V lost 1 base to trimming and J lost 4 bases, with 11 bases between them. The CDR3 contains 15 residues. This CDR3 is CASSEGQGRNQPQHF. The CDR3 region has the DNA TGTGCCAGCAGTGAAGGGCAGGGTAGGAATCAGCCCCAGCATTTT.

The chain couples TRBV28 to TRBJ1-5, with D unresolved. Germline V CDR1 and CDR2: MDHEN, SYDVKM. The CDR3 contains 16 residues. The germline V and J ends were trimmed by 3 bases and 4 bases, with 16 bases remaining between them. In DNA form, the CDR3 reads TGTGCCAGCAGTTTCCTGTCCCAGTCGGGAAATCAGCCCCAGCATTTT. Amino acid sequence: CASSFLSQSGNQPQHF.

A single count supports this clone. The chain combines TRBV7-9 with TRBJ2-6; 9 bases fit TRBD1. V trimming: 3 bases; J trimming: 0 bases; junction bases outside the gene matches: 6. CDR1 and CDR2 (germline): SEHNR, FQNEAQ (reference sequence). This CDR3 is 18 amino acids long. The CDR3: CASSFRDRDPSGANVLTF. The CDR3 nucleotides are TGTGCCAGCAGCTTTAGGGACAGGGACCCCTCTGGGGCCAACGTCCTGACTTTC.

This chain links TRBV11-2 with TRBJ2-5, with a possible D match to TRBD2 (5 bases). The CDR3 consists of 18 residues. V dropped 4 bases and J dropped 5 bases, with 26 bases sitting between them. Germline CDR1 SGHAT, CDR2 FQNNGV. The CDR3 is CASSYRSLRGSVIETQYF. The CDR3 DNA reads TGTGCCAGCAGCTACAGAAGTTTGCGAGGGTCGGTAATTGAGACCCAGTACTTC. Using reference TRBV11-2 and TRBJ2-5 for the parts outside the CDR3, the full variable domain is EAGVAQSPRYKIIEKRQSVAFWCNPISGHATLYWYQQILGQGPKLLIQFQNNGVVDDSQLPKDRFSAERLKGVDSTLKIQPAKLEDSAVYLCASSYRSLRGSVIETQYFGPGTRLLVL.

This sequence joins TRBV5-4 and TRBJ2-3, with D tentatively TRBD2 (6 bases). There are 16 residues in the CDR3. V lost 1 base and J 0 bases, leaving 12 bases between the germline ends. The germline gives CDR1 SGHNT, CDR2 YYREEE (reference sequence). The CDR3 protein is CASSLYSSVSTDTQYF. The DNA of the CDR3 is TGTGCCAGCAGCTTGTACTCTAGCGTCAGCACAGATACGCAGTATTTT.

The rearrangement joins TRBV7-3 to TRBJ2-1; 9 nucleotides agree with TRBD2. The V segment lost 5 bases and the J segment 2 bases; nucleotides outside the gene matches: 4. CDR3 size: 15 residues. Germline values: CDR1 SGHTA, CDR2 FQGTGA. The CDR3 bases are TGTGCCAGCAGCCTGACTAGCGGACCCTACAATGAGCAGTTCTTC. Amino acids: CASSLTSGPYNEQFF.

This sequence joins TRBV30 and TRBJ2-5, with 7 positions matching TRBD1. This CDR3 has 15 amino acids. The V and J ends lost 5 bases and 5 bases, in that order; junction bases with no gene match: 14. Germline assignment: CDR1 GTSNPN and CDR2 SVGIG (reference sequence). CDR3 loop: CAWSTGRGGFETQYF. CDR3 sequence (DNA): TGTGCCTGGTCGACAGGGAGAGGTGGATTCGAGACCCAGTACTTC.

This clone was seen a few times. The chain combines TRBV2 with TRBJ2-1; 14 nucleotides line up with TRBD2. The trim removed 5 bases at V and 7 bases at J, leaving 4 bases unmatched. The V gene's germline CDR1 is SNHLY and CDR2 FYNNEI. The CDR3 is 15 residues long. CDR3 sequence (DNA): TGTGCCAGCAGTCGACTAGCGGGAGGGCCGAATGAGCAGTTCTTC. Translating gives CASSRLAGGPNEQFF. The whole variable domain, filled in from reference TRBV2 and TRBJ2-1, reads EPEVTQTPSHQVTQMGQEVILRCVPISNHLYFYWYRQILGQKVEFLVSFYNNEISEKSEIFDDQFSVERPDGSNFTLKIRSTKLEDSAMYFCASSRLAGGPNEQFFGPGTRLTVL.

V gene TRBV5-1 combines with J gene TRBJ2-3; the match to TRBD2 covers 9 bases. With 1 base clipped from V and 4 bases from J, the junction kept 4 bases outside the gene matches. There are 15 residues in the CDR3. CDR1 is SGHRS, CDR2 YFSETQ, per germline. In nucleotides, the CDR3 is TGCGCCAGCAGCTTGTTTCTAGCGGGGTCAGATACGCAGTATTTT. It yields the protein CASSLFLAGSDTQYF.

This clone showed up just a few times. The chain recombines TRBV19 with TRBJ1-5; D call uncertain. V lost 7 bases to trimming and J lost 6 bases, with 19 bases between them. From germline, CDR1 is LNHDA and CDR2 SQIVND (reference sequence). The CDR3 has 15 amino acids. CDR3 bases: TGTGCCAGTACCCCCGACCCAGGAGGGCGTCAGCCCCAGCATTTT. Amino acid sequence: CASTPDPGGRQPQHF.

The genes are TRBV29-1 and TRBJ1-2; 10 bases map to TRBD1. This CDR3 spans 12 amino acids. Unmatched junction bases numbered 1, after V lost 7 bases and J lost 2 bases. Germline loops: CDR1 SQVTM, CDR2 ANQGSEA. The CDR3: CSGQGANYGYTF. CDR3 bases: TGCAGCGGACAGGGGGCAAACTATGGCTACACCTTC. Supplemented by reference TRBV29-1 and TRBJ1-2, the full variable domain reads SAVISQKPSRDICQRGTSLTIQCQVDSQVTMMFWYRQQPGQSLTLIATANQGSEATYESGFVIDKFPISRPNLTFSTLTVSNMSPEDSSIYLCSGQGANYGYTFGSGTRLTVV.